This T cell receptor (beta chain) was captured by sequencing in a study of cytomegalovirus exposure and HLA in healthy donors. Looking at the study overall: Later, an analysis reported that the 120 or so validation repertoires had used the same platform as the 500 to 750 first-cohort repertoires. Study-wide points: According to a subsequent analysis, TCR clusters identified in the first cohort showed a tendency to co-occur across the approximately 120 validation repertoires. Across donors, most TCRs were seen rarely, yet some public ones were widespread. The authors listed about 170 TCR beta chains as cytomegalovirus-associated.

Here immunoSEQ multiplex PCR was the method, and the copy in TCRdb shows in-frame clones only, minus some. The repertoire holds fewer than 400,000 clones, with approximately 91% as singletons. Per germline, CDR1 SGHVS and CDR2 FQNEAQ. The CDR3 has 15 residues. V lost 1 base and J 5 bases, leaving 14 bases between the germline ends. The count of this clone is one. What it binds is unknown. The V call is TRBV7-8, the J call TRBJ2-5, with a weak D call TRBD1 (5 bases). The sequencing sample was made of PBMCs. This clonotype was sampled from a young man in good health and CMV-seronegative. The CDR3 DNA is TGTGCCAGCAGCTTAGGACAGTTAGTCTTCGAGACCCAGTACTTC. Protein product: CASSLGQLVFETQYF.